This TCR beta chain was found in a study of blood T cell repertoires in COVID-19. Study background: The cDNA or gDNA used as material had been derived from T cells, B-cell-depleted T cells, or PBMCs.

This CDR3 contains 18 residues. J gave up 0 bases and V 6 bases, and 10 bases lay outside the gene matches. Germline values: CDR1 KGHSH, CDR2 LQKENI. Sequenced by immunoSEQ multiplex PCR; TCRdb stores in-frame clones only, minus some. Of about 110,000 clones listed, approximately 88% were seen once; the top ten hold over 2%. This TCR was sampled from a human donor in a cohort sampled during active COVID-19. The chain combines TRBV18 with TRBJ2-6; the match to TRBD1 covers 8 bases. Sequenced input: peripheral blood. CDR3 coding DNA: TGTGCCAGCTCCCCGCCGGGACAGGTCCTCTCTGGGGCCAACGTCCTGACTTTC. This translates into CASSPPGQVLSGANVLTF.